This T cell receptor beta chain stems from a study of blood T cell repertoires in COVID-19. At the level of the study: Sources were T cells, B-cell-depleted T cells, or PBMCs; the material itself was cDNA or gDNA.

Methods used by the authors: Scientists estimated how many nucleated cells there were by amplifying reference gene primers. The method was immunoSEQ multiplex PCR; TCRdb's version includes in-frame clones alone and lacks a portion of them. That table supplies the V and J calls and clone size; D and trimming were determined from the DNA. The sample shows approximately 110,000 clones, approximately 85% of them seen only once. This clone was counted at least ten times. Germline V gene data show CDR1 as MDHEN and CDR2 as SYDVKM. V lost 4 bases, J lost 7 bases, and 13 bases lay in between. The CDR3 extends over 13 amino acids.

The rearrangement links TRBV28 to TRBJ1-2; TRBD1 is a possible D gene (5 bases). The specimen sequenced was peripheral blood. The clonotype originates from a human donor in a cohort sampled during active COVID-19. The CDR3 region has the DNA TGTGCCAGCAGTTATACAGGTACTGCTGGCTACACCTTC. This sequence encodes CASSYTGTAGYTF.